This is a list of T cell receptor beta chains from one sample in a study of tumor and adjacent non-tumor tissue in lung cancer. MiXCR, run by TCRdb on the multiplex PCR reads, gives a single entry per CDR3 protein. The data contain 220,000 or so distinct CDR3 sequences, 60% to 75% of them singletons. The source material was lung tumor tissue. The source of these receptors is a man aged 60-69 years with non-small cell lung cancer. The CDR3 runs from the conserved cysteine through the conserved F or W. Fields, in order: V gene, D gene, J gene, clone size, CDR3 DNA, CDR3 protein. The D gene is left open where the match is weak. For some rows the clone size is stated as once, few or many, or as a class when expanded; others skip it.

V: TRBV5-5; D: TRBD2; J: TRBJ2-1; size: many; DNA: TGTGCCAGCAGCTTGGTCCTAGCGGGAGGTTGGTCCTACAATGAGCAGTTCTTC; CDR3: CASSLVLAGGWSYNEQFF
V: TRBV5-4; D: .; J: TRBJ1-1; size: many; DNA: TGTGCCAGCAGCTTGGGACGGACGAACACTGAAGCTTTCTTT; CDR3: CASSLGRTNTEAFF
V: TRBV29-1; D: TRBD1; J: TRBJ2-7; size: .; DNA: TGCAGCGTTCAAACCCGGACAGGGGGTGAAGACGAGCAGTACTTC; CDR3: CSVQTRTGGEDEQYF
V: TRBV7-8; D: TRBD1; J: TRBJ1-5; size: few; DNA: TGTGCCAGCAGCTTAGCCTCACAGGGGGGCCAGCCCCAGCATTTT; CDR3: CASSLASQGGQPQHF
V: TRBV7-9; D: TRBD2; J: TRBJ2-3; size: .; DNA: TGTGCCAGCAGCGGTAGCGGGAGGACAGATACGCAGTATTTT; CDR3: CASSGSGRTDTQYF
V: TRBV5-8; D: .; J: TRBJ2-2; size: .; DNA: TGTGCCAGCAGCTACCGGAGGACCGCCGGGGAGCTGTTTTTT; CDR3: CASSYRRTAGELFF
V: TRBV20-1; D: TRBD2; J: TRBJ2-7; size: .; DNA: TGCAGTGCTAAAGTAGCGGGAGTGCTTAACGAGCAGTACTTC; CDR3: CSAKVAGVLNEQYF
V: TRBV6-2/TRBV6-3; D: .; J: TRBJ2-6; size: .; DNA: TGTGCCAGCAGTTACAATTCTGGGGCCAACGTCGTGACTTTC; CDR3: CASSYNSGANVVTF
V: TRBV6-2/TRBV6-3; D: TRBD2; J: TRBJ2-1; size: few; DNA: TGTGCCAGCAGTTCGCTAGCGGGAGCGCCCTACAATGAGCAGTTCTTC; CDR3: CASSSLAGAPYNEQFF
V: TRBV6-1; D: .; J: TRBJ1-5; size: .; DNA: TGTGCCAGCAATGCGAAGCCAGGGGTATCCTATCAGCCCCAGCATTTT; CDR3: CASNAKPGVSYQPQHF
V: TRBV20-1; D: .; J: TRBJ1-5; size: .; DNA: TGCAGTGCTAGAGGTGGGGGTCGGGTTCGGTCTAGCAATCAGCCCCACCATTTT; CDR3: CSARGGGRVRSSNQPHHF
V: TRBV20-1; D: .; J: TRBJ1-2; size: .; DNA: TGCAGTGCCAAGGAAGGGAGGGAGGGCTATACCTTC; CDR3: CSAKEGREGYTF
V: TRBV11-2; D: .; J: TRBJ2-7; size: few; DNA: TGTGCCATCAGCTTTAGTAGGGAACTCTACTCCTACGAGCAGTACTTC; CDR3: CAISFSRELYSYEQYF
V: TRBV4-3; D: .; J: TRBJ1-1; size: .; DNA: TGCGCCAGCACCCAAGAACATAGTGAGTCCAACACTGAAGCTTTCTTT; CDR3: CASTQEHSESNTEAFF
V: TRBV7-9; D: TRBD1; J: TRBJ2-1; size: .; DNA: TGTGCCAGCATCTTGAACTTTGGGACAGGGAATGAGCAGTTCTTC; CDR3: CASILNFGTGNEQFF
V: TRBV7-2; D: TRBD1; J: TRBJ2-3; size: once; DNA: TGTGCCAGCAGCAAACACAGGGGGTGGTTGACAGATACGCAGTATTTT; CDR3: CASSKHRGWLTDTQYF
V: TRBV14; D: .; J: TRBJ2-2; size: few; DNA: TGTGCCAGCAGCCTTACATCGGTGGTCGGGGAGCTGTTTTTT; CDR3: CASSLTSVVGELFF
V: TRBV4-2; D: .; J: TRBJ2-5; size: once; DNA: TGTGCCAGCAGCCAAGGGGGGCGGAAGGAGACCCAGTACTTC; CDR3: CASSQGGRKETQYF
V: TRBV19; D: .; J: TRBJ2-6; size: many; DNA: TGTGCCAGTAGTATTTCTAACTCTGGGGCCAACGTCCTGACTTTC; CDR3: CASSISNSGANVLTF
V: TRBV6-2/TRBV6-3; D: .; J: TRBJ1-5; size: .; DNA: TGTGCCAGAAAGGGGGACATATGGGGGGCTAGCAATCAGCCCCAGCATTTT; CDR3: CARKGDIWGASNQPQHF
V: TRBV11-2; D: .; J: TRBJ2-6; size: .; DNA: TGTTCCAGCAGTCCTATCTCTGGGGCCAACGTTCTGACATTC; CDR3: CSSSPISGANVLTF
V: TRBV20-1; D: .; J: TRBJ1-1; size: .; DNA: TGCAGGGCGGTAACAGTGGTGAACACTGAAGCTTTCTTT; CDR3: CRAVTVVNTEAFF
V: TRBV6-1; D: .; J: TRBJ1-1; size: once; DNA: TGTGCCAGCTGTCTTTTCCGGAACACTGAAGCTTTCTTT; CDR3: CASCLFRNTEAFF
V: TRBV20-1; D: .; J: TRBJ2-7; size: .; DNA: TGCAGTGCTAGAGATAGTACGAGGGGCTCCCCGGTCAAGCAGTACTTC; CDR3: CSARDSTRGSPVKQYF
V: TRBV11-3; D: .; J: TRBJ1-3; size: .; DNA: TGTGTCAGCAGCTTACGCATATCCTCTGGAAACACCATATATTTT; CDR3: CVSSLRISSGNTIYF
V: TRBV12-3/TRBV12-4; D: .; J: TRBJ2-7; size: .; DNA: TGTGCCAGCAGTTTAGAGGGGGAGCAGTACTTC; CDR3: CASSLEGEQYF